Listed below are T cell receptor beta chains from one sample, sequenced in a study of blood T cell repertoires in COVID-19. Method: immunoSEQ multiplex PCR; TCRdb's copy keeps in-frame clones and lacks some. Found here are about 87,000 clones, about 85% of them singletons; the top ten hold about 2%. The sample taken for sequencing was peripheral blood. Receptors originate from a woman in her sixties or seventies with acute or convalescent COVID-19. CDR3s include the opening cysteine and the closing phenylalanine or tryptophan. D genes are given only for firm matches. Rows may omit the clone size; those that give it use once, few, many or a size class.

TGTGCCAGCATCAAGGAGGGGCGCGGGGAAAAACTGTTTTTT,CASIKEGRGEKLFF,TRBJ1-4,14,-,-,TRBV25-1
TGTGCCAGCAGCGAACAGGGGGCCCAATATGGGAAGACCCAGTACTTC,CASSEQGAQYGKTQYF,TRBJ2-5,16,-,TRBD1,TRBV11-3
TGTGCCAGCTCACCACAAACAGGAGAGAACACTGAAGCTTTCTTT,CASSPQTGENTEAFF,TRBJ1-1,15,-,-,TRBV18
TGTGCCAGCAGCCAACGAGCTTCGGAGACCCAGTACTTC,CASSQRASETQYF,TRBJ2-5,13,-,-,TRBV4-2
TGCGCCAGCAGCCAAGATCTACAGACAGAGTACGCTTTCTTT,CASSQDLQTEYAFF,TRBJ1-1,14,-,-,TRBV4-1
TGTGCCAGCAGCCAAGAACTAGACTATGGCTACACCTTC,CASSQELDYGYTF,TRBJ1-2,13,-,-,TRBV3-1/TRBV3-2
TGTGCCAGCAGTTCCGGACATTACAGCCATGGCTACACCTTC,CASSSGHYSHGYTF,TRBJ1-2,14,-,-,TRBV27
TGTGCCAGCAGTTCTCTAATCGGTACCACTGAAGCTTTCTTT,CASSSLIGTTEAFF,TRBJ1-1,14,-,-,TRBV6-5
TGTGCCAGCAGCTTCCGGGACAGGGGAATCCACGAGCAGTACTTC,CASSFRDRGIHEQYF,TRBJ2-7,15,-,TRBD1,TRBV5-6
TGTGCCAGCAGTTACCTTAGCGGGGGGGGAGAGACCCAGTACTTC,CASSYLSGGGETQYF,TRBJ2-5,15,-,TRBD2,TRBV6-6
TGTGCCAGTGGACAGGGTTCAGATACGCAGTATTTT,CASGQGSDTQYF,TRBJ2-3,12,-,TRBD1,TRBV2
TGCGCCAGCTCCCTTGGAGGGGGCCTACTTAGCACAGATACGCAGTATTTT,CASSLGGGLLSTDTQYF,TRBJ2-3,17,-,-,TRBV5-1
TGTGCCAGCAGTTACTCGACGGGGGGCCTGAGTGAGCAGTTCTTC,CASSYSTGGLSEQFF,TRBJ2-1,15,-,-,TRBV6-6
TGTGCCAGCACCAATTCTGGAAACACCATATATTTT,CASTNSGNTIYF,TRBJ1-3,12,-,-,TRBV6-6
TGTGCCAGCGGGACAGGGAGGCACGAGCAGTACTTC,CASGTGRHEQYF,TRBJ2-7,12,-,TRBD1,TRBV27
TGTGCCAGCTCACCACGGGGGGGAACTGAAGCTTTCTTT,CASSPRGGTEAFF,TRBJ1-1,13,-,-,TRBV18
TGTGCCAGTAGTATCTCCCCTACTAGCGGGGGGGGGAATGAGCAGTTCTTC,CASSISPTSGGGNEQFF,TRBJ2-1,17,-,TRBD2,TRBV19
TGTGCCACCAGCAGACGGGACACCTCCTACGAGCAGTACTTC,CATSRRDTSYEQYF,TRBJ2-7,14,-,-,TRBV15
TGTGCCAGCTCACCACCGGCCGGGATGAACACTGAAGCTTTCTTT,CASSPPAGMNTEAFF,TRBJ1-1,15,-,-,TRBV18
TGTGCCAGCAGCTTGCCGAGTAGGACAGTAAATCAGCCCCAGCATTTT,CASSLPSRTVNQPQHF,TRBJ1-5,16,-,-,TRBV5-6
TGTGCCAGCAGCTTAGATCGGGGTCCCAATCAGCCCCAGCATTTT,CASSLDRGPNQPQHF,TRBJ1-5,15,-,-,TRBV11-2
TGTGCCAGCAGCTTAGAGCCAGGGGTCTATAATTCACCCCTCCACTTT,CASSLEPGVYNSPLHF,TRBJ1-6,16,once,-,TRBV7-6
TGTGCCAGCAGTTTTGGGCCGCAGGATACGCAGTATTTT,CASSFGPQDTQYF,TRBJ2-3,13,-,-,TRBV12-3/TRBV12-4
TGTGCCACCAGCAGAGATCAGGGCGGTGGCTACACCTTC,CATSRDQGGGYTF,TRBJ1-2,13,once,-,TRBV15
TGTGCCAGCAGCCCCCGGGAACCCGACACTGAAGCTTTCTTT,CASSPREPDTEAFF,TRBJ1-1,14,-,-,TRBV7-8
TGTGCCACCAGTGATTTCCGGGACTCCACAGATACGCAGTATTTT,CATSDFRDSTDTQYF,TRBJ2-3,15,-,-,TRBV24-1
TGTGCCAGCGGTCTGTCCCAGGGGGGGAACACTGAAGCTTTCTTT,CASGLSQGGNTEAFF,TRBJ1-1,15,-,TRBD1,TRBV7-6
TGTGCCAGTAGGAATCCAGGGGTCGGAAACACCATATATTTT,CASRNPGVGNTIYF,TRBJ1-3,14,-,-,TRBV19
TGTGCCAGCAGCCTCGAGGTTCGTCGGCCCCAGCATTTT,CASSLEVRRPQHF,TRBJ1-5,13,-,-,TRBV7-2
TGTGCCAGCAGGTACGGGGGGACGGATTCACCCCTCCACTTT,CASRYGGTDSPLHF,TRBJ1-6,14,-,-,TRBV3-1/TRBV3-2
TGCGCCAGCAGCTTTCGGACAGCCCAGGCCCACTCCTACGAGCAGTACTTC,CASSFRTAQAHSYEQYF,TRBJ2-7,17,-,-,TRBV5-1
TGCAGCGTTGGTCTGGCAGGCCCTTTTATGAACACTGAAGCTTTCTTT,CSVGLAGPFMNTEAFF,TRBJ1-1,16,-,-,TRBV29-1
TGTGCCAGCAGCTTAACTCTTACAGGGTACAATGAGCAGTTCTTC,CASSLTLTGYNEQFF,TRBJ2-1,15,-,-,TRBV7-6
TGTGCCAGCACCCTGACAGGGGTCGTCGGCAAGACCCAGTACTTC,CASTLTGVVGKTQYF,TRBJ2-5,15,-,TRBD1,TRBV28
TGTGCCAGCAGCTTTCAGCGGGGGGGCTCAGATACGCAGTATTTT,CASSFQRGGSDTQYF,TRBJ2-3,15,-,TRBD2,TRBV7-3
TGTGCCAGCAGCTTTTCACGACAGCCCCTGAACACTGAAGCTTTCTTT,CASSFSRQPLNTEAFF,TRBJ1-1,16,few,-,TRBV7-8
TGTGCCAGCAGCTCTGAGGGAGGGTTGGCTGCTTTCTTT,CASSSEGGLAAFF,TRBJ1-1,13,-,-,TRBV7-6
TGTGCCAGTAGTCTCCAGGGGGCCGGCATTCAGTACTTC,CASSLQGAGIQYF,TRBJ2-4,13,once,TRBD1,TRBV19
TGTGCCAGCAGCTTATGGACAGGGGAGAACACTGAAGCTTTCTTT,CASSLWTGENTEAFF,TRBJ1-1,15,-,TRBD1,TRBV7-9
TGTGCCAGCACCCCAACTCAGGGGGCTAGCGGGGTCTACGAGCAGTACTTC,CASTPTQGASGVYEQYF,TRBJ2-7,17,-,-,TRBV3-1/TRBV3-2
TGCAGCGTTTGGGGGGGTACTGAAGCTTTCTTT,CSVWGGTEAFF,TRBJ1-1,11,-,-,TRBV29-1
TGTGCCAGCGCTCCACCGGGGGGGGTAGACAATGAGCAGTTCTTC,CASAPPGGVDNEQFF,TRBJ2-1,15,few,TRBD2,TRBV5-4
TGCGCCAGCAGCCAAGGCGGTGGAGGAACTCAGCCCCAGCATTTT,CASSQGGGGTQPQHF,TRBJ1-5,15,-,-,TRBV4-1
TGTGCCAGCAGCTTAGGCAGGGCAACGGAGACCCAGTACTTC,CASSLGRATETQYF,TRBJ2-5,14,-,-,TRBV7-8
TGTGCCAGCAGTTACGGACAGTTCACCGGGGAGCTGTTTTTT,CASSYGQFTGELFF,TRBJ2-2,14,-,-,TRBV6-5